Listed below are T cell receptor beta chains from one sample, sequenced in a study of blood T cell repertoires in COVID-19. TCRdb keeps only in-frame clones here, not all; method: immunoSEQ multiplex PCR. There are around 250,000 clones in the sample; under 90% occur only once, and roughly a sixth lies in the top ten. Sequences were obtained from PBMCs or T cells enriched from blood (not recorded which). Every receptor here comes from a man aged 18 to 29 who had recovered from COVID-19. The CDR3 runs from the conserved cysteine through the conserved F or W. Each record gives: J gene, V gene, clone size, D gene, CDR3 protein, CDR3 DNA. The D gene is left open where the match is weak. Only some rows state a clone size, as once, few, many or a class for expanded clones.

>TRBJ1-3|TRBV7-9|NA|NA
CASSPGRVSSGNTIYF
TGTGCCAGCAGCCCCGGCAGGGTGAGCTCTGGAAACACCATATATTTT
>TRBJ2-3|TRBV6-5|NA|NA
CASRGGTPSTDTQYF
TGTGCCAGCAGGGGGGGGACACCTAGCACAGATACGCAGTATTTT
>TRBJ2-3|TRBV5-8|NA|TRBD2
CASPLGLAGGWVTDTQYF
TGTGCCAGCCCACTAGGGCTAGCGGGAGGCTGGGTCACAGATACGCAGTATTTT
>TRBJ2-2|TRBV6-1|few|NA
CASSEQGSTGELFF
TGTGCCAGCAGTGAACAGGGATCTACCGGGGAGCTGTTTTTT
>TRBJ1-2|TRBV5-1|NA|NA
CASSLAGQQYGYTF
TGCGCCAGCAGCTTGGCCGGACAGCAATATGGCTACACCTTC
>TRBJ1-5|TRBV28|NA|NA
CASSIMGGESNQPQHF
TGTGCCAGCAGTATAATGGGGGGGGAAAGCAATCAGCCCCAGCATTTT
>TRBJ2-7|TRBV6-5|NA|TRBD1
CASVSVRGRGYF
TGTGCCAGCGTCTCTGTCAGGGGGAGAGGGTACTTC
>TRBJ1-2|TRBV3-1/TRBV3-2|NA|NA
CASSQVRGRAFVGYTF
TGTGCCAGCAGCCAAGTCCGCGGCAGGGCTTTTGTGGGCTACACCTTC
>TRBJ2-1|TRBV11-2|once|TRBD2
CASSPETSGPWGEQFF
TGTGCCAGCAGCCCTGAGACTAGCGGGCCCTGGGGTGAGCAATTCTTC
>TRBJ2-5|TRBV11-3|NA|TRBD1
CASSLGPTGEETQYF
TGTGCCAGCAGCTTAGGACCAACAGGGGAAGAGACCCAGTACTTC
>TRBJ1-4|TRBV11-1|NA|TRBD1
CASSSTAGTGDEKLFF
TGTGCCAGCAGCTCGACCGCGGGGACAGGGGATGAAAAACTGTTTTTT
>TRBJ1-2|TRBV7-2|NA|TRBD1
CASSLVTGEYGYTF
TGTGCCAGCAGCTTAGTAACAGGGGAATATGGCTACACCTTC
>TRBJ1-5|TRBV30|NA|TRBD1
CAWSVRDRARGYSNQPQHF
TGTGCCTGGAGTGTACGGGACAGGGCCCGTGGGTATAGCAATCAGCCCCAGCATTTT